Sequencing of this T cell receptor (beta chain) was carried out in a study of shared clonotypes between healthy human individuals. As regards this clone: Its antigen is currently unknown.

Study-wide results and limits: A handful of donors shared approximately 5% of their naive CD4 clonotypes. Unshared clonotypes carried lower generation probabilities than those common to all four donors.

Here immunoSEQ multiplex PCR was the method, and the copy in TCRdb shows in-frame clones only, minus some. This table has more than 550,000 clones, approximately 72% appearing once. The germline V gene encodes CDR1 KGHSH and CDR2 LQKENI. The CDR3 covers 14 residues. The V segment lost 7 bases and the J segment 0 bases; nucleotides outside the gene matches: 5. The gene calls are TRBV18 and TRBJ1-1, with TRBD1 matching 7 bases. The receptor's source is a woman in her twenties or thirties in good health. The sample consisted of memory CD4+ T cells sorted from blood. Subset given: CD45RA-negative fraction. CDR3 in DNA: TGTGCCAGCTTAGGGGACAGTCTGAACACTGAAGCTTTCTTT. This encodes CASLGDSLNTEAFF.